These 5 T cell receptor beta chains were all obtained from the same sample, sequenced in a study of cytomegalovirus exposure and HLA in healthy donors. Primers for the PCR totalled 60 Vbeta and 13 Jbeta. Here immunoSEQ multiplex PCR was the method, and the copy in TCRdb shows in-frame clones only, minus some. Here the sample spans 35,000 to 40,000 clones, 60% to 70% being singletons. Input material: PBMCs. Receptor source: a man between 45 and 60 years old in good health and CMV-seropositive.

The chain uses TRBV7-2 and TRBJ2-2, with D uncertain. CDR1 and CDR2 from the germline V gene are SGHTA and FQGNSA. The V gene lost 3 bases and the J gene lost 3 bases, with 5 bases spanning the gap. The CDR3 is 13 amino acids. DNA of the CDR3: TGTGCCAGCAGCTTCAGCGACACCGGGGAGCTGTTTTTT. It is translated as CASSFSDTGELFF.

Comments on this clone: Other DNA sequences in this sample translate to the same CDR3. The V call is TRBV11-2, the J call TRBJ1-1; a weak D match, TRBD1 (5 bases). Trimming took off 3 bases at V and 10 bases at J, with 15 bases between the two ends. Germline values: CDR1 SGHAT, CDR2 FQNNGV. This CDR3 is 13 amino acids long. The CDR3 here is CASSFNRHVGAFF. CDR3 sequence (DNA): TGTGCCAGCAGCTTTAACAGGCACGTGGGAGCTTTCTTT. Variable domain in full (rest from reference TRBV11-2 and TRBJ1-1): EAGVAQSPRYKIIEKRQSVAFWCNPISGHATLYWYQQILGQGPKLLIQFQNNGVVDDSQLPKDRFSAERLKGVDSTLKIQPAKLEDSAVYLCASSFNRHVGAFFGQGTRLTVV.

DNA of the CDR3: TGTGCCAGCAGTTGGACAGGGGATAATCAGCCCCAGCATTTT. The encoded protein is CASSWTGDNQPQHF. The V and J genes are TRBV6-5 and TRBJ1-5; 9 nucleotides agree with TRBD1. CDR1 and CDR2 from the germline V gene are MNHEY and SVGAGI. The V gene end was trimmed by 4 bases and the J gene end by 4 bases; junction bases not matched to a gene: 2. The CDR3 contains 14 residues.

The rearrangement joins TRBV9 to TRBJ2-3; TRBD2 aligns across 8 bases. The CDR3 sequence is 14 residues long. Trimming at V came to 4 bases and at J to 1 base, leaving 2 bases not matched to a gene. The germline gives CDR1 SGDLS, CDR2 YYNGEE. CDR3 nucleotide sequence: TGTGCCAGCAGCCTTAGCGGGGGCACAGATACGCAGTATTTT. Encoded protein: CASSLSGGTDTQYF.

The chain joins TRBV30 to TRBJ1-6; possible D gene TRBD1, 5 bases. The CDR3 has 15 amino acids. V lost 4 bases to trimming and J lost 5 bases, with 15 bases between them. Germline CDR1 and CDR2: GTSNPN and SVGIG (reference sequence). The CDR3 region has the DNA TGTGCCTGGAATCTGGGGCCTCCGGATAATTCACCCCTCCACTTT. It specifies CAWNLGPPDNSPLHF.